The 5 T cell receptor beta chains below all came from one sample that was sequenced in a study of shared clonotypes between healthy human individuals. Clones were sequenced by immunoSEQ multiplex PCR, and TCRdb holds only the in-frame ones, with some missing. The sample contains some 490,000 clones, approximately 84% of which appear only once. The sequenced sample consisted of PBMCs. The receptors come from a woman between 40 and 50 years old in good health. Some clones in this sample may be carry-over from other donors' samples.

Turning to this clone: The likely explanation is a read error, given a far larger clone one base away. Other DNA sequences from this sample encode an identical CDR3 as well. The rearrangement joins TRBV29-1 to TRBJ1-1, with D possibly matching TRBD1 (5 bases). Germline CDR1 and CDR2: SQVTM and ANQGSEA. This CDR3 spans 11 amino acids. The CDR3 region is CSVDRGGTALF. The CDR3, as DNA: TGCAGCGTGGACCGGGGGGGAACGGCTTTATTT.

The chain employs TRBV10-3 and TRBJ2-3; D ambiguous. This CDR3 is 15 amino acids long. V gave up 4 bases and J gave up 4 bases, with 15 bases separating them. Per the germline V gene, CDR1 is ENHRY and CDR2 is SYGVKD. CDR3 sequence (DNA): TGTGCCATCAGTGCTTTCCGATCGGAATCAGATACGCAGTATTTT. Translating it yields CAISAFRSESDTQYF.

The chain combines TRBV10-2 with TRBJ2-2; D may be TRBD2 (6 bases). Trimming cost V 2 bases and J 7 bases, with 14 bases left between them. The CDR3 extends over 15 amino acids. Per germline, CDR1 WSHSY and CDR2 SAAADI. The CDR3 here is CASSEPSVKSGELFF. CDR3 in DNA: TGCGCCAGCAGTGAGCCTAGCGTCAAAAGCGGGGAGCTGTTTTTT.

Here the CDR3 reads CASSQGSWTGTDTQYF. DNA of the CDR3: TGTGCCAGCTCACAAGGGTCCTGGACCGGTACAGATACGCAGTATTTT. This chain joins TRBV18 and TRBJ2-3, with unresolved D. The CDR3 is 16 amino acids. The V gene's germline CDR1 is KGHSH and CDR2 LQKENI. Trimming cost V 4 bases and J 3 bases, with 17 bases left between them.

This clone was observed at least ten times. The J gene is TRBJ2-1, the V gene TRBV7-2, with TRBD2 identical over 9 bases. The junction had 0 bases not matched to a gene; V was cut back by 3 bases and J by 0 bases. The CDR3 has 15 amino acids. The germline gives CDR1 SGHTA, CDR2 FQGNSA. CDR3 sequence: CASSFSGSSYNEQFF. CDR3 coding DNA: TGTGCCAGCAGCTTTAGCGGGAGCTCCTACAATGAGCAGTTCTTC.